What follows is one T cell receptor (beta chain) and its context. Extracted total RNA amounted to at least 6 micrograms for each sample. Germline V gene data show CDR1 as SGDLS and CDR2 as YYNGEE. The CDR3 totals 16 residues. The sample comes from a study of blood T cells in healthy people across ages. The second PCR ran about 6 to 12 cycles with a sample-barcoded 5' primer and J-beta primers. Every sample produced at least 3 million CDR3-containing paired-end reads. TCRdb redid the calling of the 5' RACE reads with MiXCR, one entry per CDR3 protein. Of hundreds of thousands of distinct CDR3 sequences listed, about 56% were seen once; the top ten hold roughly 26%.

This sequence originates from a man in his forties in good health. The sequencing sample was made of blood. V usage is TRBV9 and J usage is TRBJ2-7; the match to TRBD2 covers 8 bases. The DNA end is a closer match to TRBJ2-5, so the J assignment may be wrong. CDR3 in amino acids: CASSRGTGGYQETQYF. CDR3 bases: TGTGCCAGCAGCAGGGGAACGGGGGGGTACCAAGAGACCCAGTACTTC.